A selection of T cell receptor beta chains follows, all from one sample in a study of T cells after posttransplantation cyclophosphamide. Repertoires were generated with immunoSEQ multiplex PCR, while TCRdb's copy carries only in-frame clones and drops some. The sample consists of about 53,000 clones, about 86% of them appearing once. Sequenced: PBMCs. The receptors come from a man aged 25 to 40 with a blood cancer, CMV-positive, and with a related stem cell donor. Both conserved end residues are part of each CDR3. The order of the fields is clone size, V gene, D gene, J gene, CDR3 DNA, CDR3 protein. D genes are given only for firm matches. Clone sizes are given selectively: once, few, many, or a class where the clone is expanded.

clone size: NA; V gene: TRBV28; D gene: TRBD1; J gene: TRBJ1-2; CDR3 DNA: TGTGCCAGCAGTTTGGGTGATCACAGGGGGCACTATGGCTACACCTTC; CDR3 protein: CASSLGDHRGHYGYTF
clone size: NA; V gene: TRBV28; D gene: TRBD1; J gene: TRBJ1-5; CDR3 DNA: TGTGCCAGCGGGACAGGGGGCAATCAGCCCCAGCATTTT; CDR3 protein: CASGTGGNQPQHF
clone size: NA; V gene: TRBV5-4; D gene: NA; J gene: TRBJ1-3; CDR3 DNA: TGTGCCAGCAGCTTGTGGGGGGGGAGCTCTGGAAACACCATATATTTT; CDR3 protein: CASSLWGGSSGNTIYF
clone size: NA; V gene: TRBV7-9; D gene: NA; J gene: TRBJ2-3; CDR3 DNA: TGTGCCAGCAGCTTCGGCGGGCCGAGCACAGATACGCAGTATTTT; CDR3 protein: CASSFGGPSTDTQYF
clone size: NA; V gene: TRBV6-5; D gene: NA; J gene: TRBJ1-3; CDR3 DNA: TGTGCCAGCAGCTCCGGGGGGTACTCTGGAAACACCATATATTTT; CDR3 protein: CASSSGGYSGNTIYF
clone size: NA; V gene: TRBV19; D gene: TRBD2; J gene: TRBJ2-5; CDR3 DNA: TGTGCCAGTAGGGCTAGCGGGAAAGAGACCCAGTACTTC; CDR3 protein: CASRASGKETQYF
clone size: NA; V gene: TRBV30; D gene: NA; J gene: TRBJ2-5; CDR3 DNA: TGTGCCTGGAGTGGGCCCCAAGAGACCCAGTACTTC; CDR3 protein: CAWSGPQETQYF
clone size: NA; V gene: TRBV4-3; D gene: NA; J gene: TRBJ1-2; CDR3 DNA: TGCGCCAGCAGCCGAGAGGCGGCGAATGAGGGCTACACCTTC; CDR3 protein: CASSREAANEGYTF
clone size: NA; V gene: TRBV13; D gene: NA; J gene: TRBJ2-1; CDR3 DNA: TGTGCCAGCAGCCTAACGTTGGGGGACTTCTTATACAATGAGCAGTTCTTC; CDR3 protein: CASSLTLGDFLYNEQFF
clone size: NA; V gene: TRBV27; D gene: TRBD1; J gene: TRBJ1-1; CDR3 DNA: TGTGCCAGCAGCGACAGGGTTAAGAACACTGAAGCTTTCTTT; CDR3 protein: CASSDRVKNTEAFF
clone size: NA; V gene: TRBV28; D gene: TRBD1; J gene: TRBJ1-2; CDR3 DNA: TGTGCCAGCAGTATTCGGACAGGGAAGGTTGGCTACACCTTC; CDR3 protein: CASSIRTGKVGYTF
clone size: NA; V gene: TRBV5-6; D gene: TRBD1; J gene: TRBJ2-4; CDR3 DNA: TGTGCCAGCAGCTGGACAGGTGGCCCTCTAGCCAAAAACATTCAGTACTTC; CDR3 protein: CASSWTGGPLAKNIQYF
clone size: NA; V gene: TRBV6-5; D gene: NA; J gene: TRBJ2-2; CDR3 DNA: TGCGCCAGCAGCCCCGGGGGTTCGAACACCGGGGAGCTGTTTTTT; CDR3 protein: CASSPGGSNTGELFF
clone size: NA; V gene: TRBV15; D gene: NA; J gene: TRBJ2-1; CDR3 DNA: TGTGCCACCAGCTTGCCGGGGTCGAGCTCCTACAATGAGCAGTTCTTC; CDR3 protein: CATSLPGSSSYNEQFF
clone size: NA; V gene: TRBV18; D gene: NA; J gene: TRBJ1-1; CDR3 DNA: TGTGCCAGCTCACCATGGGAGGGGGACGCTGAAGCTTTCTTT; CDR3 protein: CASSPWEGDAEAFF
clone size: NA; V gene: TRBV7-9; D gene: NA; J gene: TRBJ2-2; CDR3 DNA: TGTGCCAGCAGCGATAGGGGTTCCGGGGAGCTGTTTTTT; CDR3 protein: CASSDRGSGELFF
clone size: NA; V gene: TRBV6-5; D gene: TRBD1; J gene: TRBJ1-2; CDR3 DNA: TGTGCCAGCAATAGTGACAGGGGGAGAGGCTACACCTTC; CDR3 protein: CASNSDRGRGYTF
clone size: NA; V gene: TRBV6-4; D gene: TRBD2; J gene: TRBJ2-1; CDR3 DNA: TGTGCCAGCAGTGACCCGGGACTAGCGGGCAATGAGCAGTTCTTC; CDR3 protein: CASSDPGLAGNEQFF
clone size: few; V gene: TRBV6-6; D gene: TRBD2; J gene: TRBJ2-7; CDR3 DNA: TGTGCCAGCAGTTACGGGCTAGCGGGGGAGCAGTACTTC; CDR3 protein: CASSYGLAGEQYF
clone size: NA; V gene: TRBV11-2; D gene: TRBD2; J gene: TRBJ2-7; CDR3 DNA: TGTGCCAGCAGCTTAGTTCGATCGGCGGGAGGGCGGGCCTACGAGCAGTACTTC; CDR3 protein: CASSLVRSAGGRAYEQYF
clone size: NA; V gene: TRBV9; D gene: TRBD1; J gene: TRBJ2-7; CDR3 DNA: TGTGCCAGCAGCCAGGGACAGGGTTACGAGCAGTACTTC; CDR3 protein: CASSQGQGYEQYF
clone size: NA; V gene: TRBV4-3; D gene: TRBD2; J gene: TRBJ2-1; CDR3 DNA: TGCGCCAGCAGCCAAGGGCTAGCGGGTGACTACAATGAGCAGTTCTTC; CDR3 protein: CASSQGLAGDYNEQFF